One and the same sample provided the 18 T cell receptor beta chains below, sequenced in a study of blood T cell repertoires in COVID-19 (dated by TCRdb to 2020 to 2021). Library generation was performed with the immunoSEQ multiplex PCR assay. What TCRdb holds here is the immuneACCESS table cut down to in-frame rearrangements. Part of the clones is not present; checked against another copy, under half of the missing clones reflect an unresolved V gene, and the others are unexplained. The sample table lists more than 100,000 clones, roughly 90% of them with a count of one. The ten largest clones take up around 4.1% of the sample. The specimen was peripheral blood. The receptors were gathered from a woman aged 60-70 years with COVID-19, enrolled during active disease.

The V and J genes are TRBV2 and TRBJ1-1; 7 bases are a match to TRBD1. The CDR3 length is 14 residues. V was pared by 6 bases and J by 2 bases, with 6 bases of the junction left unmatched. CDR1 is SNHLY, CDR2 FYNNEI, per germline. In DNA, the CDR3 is TGTGCCAGCAGGCATGCAGGGGGAAACACTGAAGCTTTCTTT. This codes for CASRHAGGNTEAFF.

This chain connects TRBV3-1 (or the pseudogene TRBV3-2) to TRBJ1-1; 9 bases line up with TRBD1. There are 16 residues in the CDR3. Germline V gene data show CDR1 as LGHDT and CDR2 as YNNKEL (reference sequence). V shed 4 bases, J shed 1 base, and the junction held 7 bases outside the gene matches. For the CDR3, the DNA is TGTGCCAGCAGCCTAAGGGGACAGGGAGGGAACACTGAAGCTTTCTTT. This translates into CASSLRGQGGNTEAFF.

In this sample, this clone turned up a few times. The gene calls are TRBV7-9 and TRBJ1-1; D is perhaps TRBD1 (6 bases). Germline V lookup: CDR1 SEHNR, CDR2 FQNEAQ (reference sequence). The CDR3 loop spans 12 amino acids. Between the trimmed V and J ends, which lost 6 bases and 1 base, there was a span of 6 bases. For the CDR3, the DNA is TGTGCCAGCAGGGACAGGAACACTGAAGCTTTCTTT. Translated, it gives CASRDRNTEAFF.

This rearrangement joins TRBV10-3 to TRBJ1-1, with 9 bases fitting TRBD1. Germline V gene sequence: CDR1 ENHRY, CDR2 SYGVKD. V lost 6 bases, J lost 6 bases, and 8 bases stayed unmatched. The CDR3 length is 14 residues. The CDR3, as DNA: TGTGCCATCAGCCTCCAGGGACAGGGTTCTGAAGCTTTCTTT. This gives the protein CAISLQGQGSEAFF.

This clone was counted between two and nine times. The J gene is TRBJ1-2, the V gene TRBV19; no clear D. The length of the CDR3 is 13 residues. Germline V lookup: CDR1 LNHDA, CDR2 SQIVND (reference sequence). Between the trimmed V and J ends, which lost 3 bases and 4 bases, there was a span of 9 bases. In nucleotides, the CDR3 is TGTGCCAGTAGTATCACATGGGCCTATGGCTACACCTTC. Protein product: CASSITWAYGYTF.

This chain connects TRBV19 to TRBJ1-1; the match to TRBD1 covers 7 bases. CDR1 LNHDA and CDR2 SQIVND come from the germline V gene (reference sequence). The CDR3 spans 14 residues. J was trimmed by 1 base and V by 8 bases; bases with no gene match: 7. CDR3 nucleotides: TGTGCCAGTGCGAGGGGGCGGACGAACACTGAAGCTTTCTTT. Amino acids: CASARGRTNTEAFF. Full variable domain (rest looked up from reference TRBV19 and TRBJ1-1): DGGITQSPKYLFRKEGQNVTLSCEQNLNHDAMYWYRQDPGQGLRLIYYSQIVNDFQKGDIAEGYSVSREKKESFPLTVTSAQKNPTAFYLCASARGRTNTEAFFGQGTRLTVV.

The CDR3 bases are TGCGCCAGCAGCCAAGATGGCCCGAACACTGAAGCTTTCTTT. Residues: CASSQDGPNTEAFF. This chain connects TRBV4-3 to TRBJ1-1; D unresolved. Trimming pared 0 bases from V and 1 base from J, leaving 6 bases between. CDR1 and CDR2 (germline): LGHNA, YSLEER. This CDR3 is built from 14 residues.

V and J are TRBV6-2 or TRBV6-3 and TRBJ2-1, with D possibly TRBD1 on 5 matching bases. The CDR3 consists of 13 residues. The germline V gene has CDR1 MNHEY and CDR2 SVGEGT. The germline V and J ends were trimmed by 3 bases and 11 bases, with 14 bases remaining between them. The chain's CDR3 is CASSYGQGNKQFF. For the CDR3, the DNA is TGTGCCAGCAGTTATGGCCAGGGTAATAAGCAGTTCTTC.

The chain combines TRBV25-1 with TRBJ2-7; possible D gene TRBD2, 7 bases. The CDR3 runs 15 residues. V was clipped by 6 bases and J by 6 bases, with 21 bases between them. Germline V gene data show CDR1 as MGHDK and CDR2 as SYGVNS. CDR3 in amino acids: CASRASYGGRFEQYF. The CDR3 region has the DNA TGTGCCAGCAGGGCTTCGTACGGGGGGCGCTTCGAGCAGTACTTC.

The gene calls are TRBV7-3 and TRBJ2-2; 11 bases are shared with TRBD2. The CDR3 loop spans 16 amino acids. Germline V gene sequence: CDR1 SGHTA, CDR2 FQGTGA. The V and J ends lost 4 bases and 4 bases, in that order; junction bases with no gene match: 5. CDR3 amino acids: CASSSLAGGPTGELFF. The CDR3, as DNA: TGTGCCAGCAGCTCTCTAGCGGGGGGCCCCACCGGGGAGCTGTTTTTT.

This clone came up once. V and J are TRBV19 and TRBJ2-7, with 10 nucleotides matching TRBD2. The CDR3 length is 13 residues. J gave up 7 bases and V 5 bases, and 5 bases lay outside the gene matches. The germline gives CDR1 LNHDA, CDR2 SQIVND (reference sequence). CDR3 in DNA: TGTGCCAGTAGTGTAACTAGCGGGGTTGAGCAGTACTTC. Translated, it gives CASSVTSGVEQYF.

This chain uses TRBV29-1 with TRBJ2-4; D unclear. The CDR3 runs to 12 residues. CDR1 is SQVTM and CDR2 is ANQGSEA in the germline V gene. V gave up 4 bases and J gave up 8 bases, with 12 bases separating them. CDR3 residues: CSVGPSRDIQYF. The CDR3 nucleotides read TGCAGCGTTGGACCGAGTCGGGACATTCAGTACTTC.

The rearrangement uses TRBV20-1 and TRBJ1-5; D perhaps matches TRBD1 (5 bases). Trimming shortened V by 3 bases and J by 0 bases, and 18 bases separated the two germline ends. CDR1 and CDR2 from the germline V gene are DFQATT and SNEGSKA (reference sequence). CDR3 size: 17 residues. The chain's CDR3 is CSASPPSGRGSNQPQHF. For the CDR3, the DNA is TGCAGTGCTAGTCCCCCATCAGGGCGGGGTAGCAATCAGCCCCAGCATTTT.

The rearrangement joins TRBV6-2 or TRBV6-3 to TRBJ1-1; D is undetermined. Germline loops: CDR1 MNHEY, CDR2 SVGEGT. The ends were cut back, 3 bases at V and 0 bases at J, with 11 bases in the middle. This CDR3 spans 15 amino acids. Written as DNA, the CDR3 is TGTGCCAGCAGTTATTCTTCCGTCGTGAACACTGAAGCTTTCTTT. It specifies CASSYSSVVNTEAFF.

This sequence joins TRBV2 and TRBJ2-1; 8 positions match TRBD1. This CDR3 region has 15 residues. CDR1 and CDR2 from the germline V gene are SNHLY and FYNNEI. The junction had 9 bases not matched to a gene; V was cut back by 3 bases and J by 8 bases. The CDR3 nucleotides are TGTGCCAGCAGTGACAGGACAGGGAGTGGGGATGAGCAGTTCTTC. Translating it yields CASSDRTGSGDEQFF.

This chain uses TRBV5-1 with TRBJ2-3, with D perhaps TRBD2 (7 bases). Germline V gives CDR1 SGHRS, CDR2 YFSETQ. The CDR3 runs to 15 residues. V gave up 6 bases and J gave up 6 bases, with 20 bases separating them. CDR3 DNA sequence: TGCGCCAGCAACTCCGGAGGGGGGGGCTGGGATACGCAGTATTTT. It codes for CASNSGGGGWDTQYF. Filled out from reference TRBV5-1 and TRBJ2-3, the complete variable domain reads KAGVTQTPRYLIKTRGQQVTLSCSPISGHRSVSWYQQTPGQGLQFLFEYFSETQRNKGNFPGRFSGRQFSNSRSEMNVSTLELGDSALYLCASNSGGGGWDTQYFGPGTRLTVL.

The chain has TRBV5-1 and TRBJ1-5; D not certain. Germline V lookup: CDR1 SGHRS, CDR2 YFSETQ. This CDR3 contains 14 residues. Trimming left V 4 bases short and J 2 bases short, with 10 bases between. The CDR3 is CASSPDGGNQPQHF. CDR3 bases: TGCGCCAGCAGCCCGGACGGGGGCAATCAGCCCCAGCATTTT.

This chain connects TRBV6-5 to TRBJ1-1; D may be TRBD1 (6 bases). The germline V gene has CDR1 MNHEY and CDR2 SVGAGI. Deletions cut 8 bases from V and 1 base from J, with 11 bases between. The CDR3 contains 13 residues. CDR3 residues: CASSQGRNTEAFF. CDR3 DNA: TGTGCCAGCTCCCAGGGGCGGAACACTGAAGCTTTCTTT.